This T cell receptor (beta chain) was captured in a study of shared clonotypes between healthy human individuals. V lost 4 bases and J lost 2, with 14 bases in between. The CDR3 runs 16 residues. The germline gives CDR1 MNHEY, CDR2 SVGAGI. Only in-frame clones appear in the TCRdb table, and some are missing; sequencing was by immunoSEQ multiplex PCR. The repertoire holds 1.5 million to 2.5 million clones, with about 95% as singletons. Selected positively for CCR7 and CD45RO-negative, naive CD8 cells excluded terminally differentiated effector memory CD45RA+ cells. This chain connects TRBV6-5 to TRBJ2-2; a weak D match, TRBD1 (5 bases). The specimen sequenced was naive CD8+ T cells sorted from blood. The receptor was derived from a man aged 18 to 29 in good health. CDR3 amino acids: CASSLGVVVNTGELFF. The CDR3 bases are TGTGCCAGCAGTTTAGGGGTTGTTGTAAACACCGGGGAGCTGTTTTTT.